This TCR beta chain is from a study of T-cell memory formation after mild COVID-19. Study-wide context: Largely donor-specific sequence clusters came from two donors. Broader study findings: Contracting CD8+ clones were enriched in EMRA, CD4+ mainly in CM and EM. Prior to infection, memory already included some responding clones, suggesting cross-reactive memory joined.

In TCRdb, the 5' RACE reads were re-called with MiXCR into one record per CDR3 protein. The data contain under 300,000 distinct CDR3 sequences, 7.5% to 10% of them singletons. A remark on this clonotype: Antigen: not known.

The source is a man between 18 and 35 years old who had mild COVID-19 (a few samples of this study predate the infection). Cell type and time point are not known. Input material: PBMCs or a T cell subset sorted from them (not recorded which).

The CDR3, as DNA: TGTGCCAGCAGCTTGAAAGGGACAGTTAACTCTGGGGCCAACGTCCTGACTTTC. Translation: CASSLKGTVNSGANVLTF. The rearrangement uses TRBV5-6 and TRBJ2-6; TRBD1 matches 7 bases. Trimming removed 1 base from V and 0 bases from J; junction bases left unmatched: 7. This CDR3 has 18 residues. Germline V gene data show CDR1 as SGHDT and CDR2 as YYEEEE.